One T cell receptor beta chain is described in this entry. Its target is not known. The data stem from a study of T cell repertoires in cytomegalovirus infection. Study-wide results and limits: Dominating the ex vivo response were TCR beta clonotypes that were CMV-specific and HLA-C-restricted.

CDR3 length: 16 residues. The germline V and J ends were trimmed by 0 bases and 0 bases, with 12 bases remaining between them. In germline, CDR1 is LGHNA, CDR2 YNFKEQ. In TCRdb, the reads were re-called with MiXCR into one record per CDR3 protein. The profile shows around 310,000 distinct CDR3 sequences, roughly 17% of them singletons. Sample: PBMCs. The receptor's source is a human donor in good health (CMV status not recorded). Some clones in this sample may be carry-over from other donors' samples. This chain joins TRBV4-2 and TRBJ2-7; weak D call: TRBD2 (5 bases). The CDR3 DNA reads TGTGCCAGCAGCCAAGACTCTGTTGGGAGCTCCTACGAGCAGTACTTC. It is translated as CASSQDSVGSSYEQYF.